A selection of T cell receptor beta chains follows, all from one sample in a study of blood T cell repertoires in COVID-19. The assay was immunoSEQ multiplex PCR, and TCRdb's table has in-frame clones only and misses some. The table includes 100,000 to 120,000 clones, nearly 80% detected once. The specimen sequenced was peripheral blood. These receptors originate from a woman older than 75 with active or convalescent COVID-19. The CDR3 runs from the conserved cysteine through the conserved F or W.

J: TRBJ1-4; V: TRBV4-3; CDR3: CASSQGNGGAANEKLFF
J: TRBJ2-1; V: TRBV27; CDR3: CATTLLAGDNEQFF
J: TRBJ1-2; V: TRBV9; CDR3: CASSSPTGQAYGYTF
J: TRBJ2-3; V: TRBV6-2/TRBV6-3; CDR3: CASRPLRTASTSTDTQYF
J: TRBJ1-1; V: TRBV7-8; CDR3: CASSLRQPNTEAFF
J: TRBJ2-3; V: TRBV29-1; CDR3: CSVVQGPDTQYF
J: TRBJ2-2; V: TRBV27; CDR3: CASRPRDRYTGELFF
J: TRBJ1-1; V: TRBV12-3/TRBV12-4; CDR3: CASRALVNTEAFF
J: TRBJ2-3; V: TRBV9; CDR3: CASSVALATDTQYF
J: TRBJ2-5; V: TRBV5-1; CDR3: CASSWDSGEETQYF
J: TRBJ1-4; V: TRBV27; CDR3: CASSFPGVGEKLFF
J: TRBJ2-7; V: TRBV28; CDR3: CASSSPNGPYEQYF
J: TRBJ2-5; V: TRBV6-2/TRBV6-3; CDR3: CASSTPREYQETQYF
J: TRBJ1-4; V: TRBV30; CDR3: CACRGETANEKLFF
J: TRBJ1-5; V: TRBV4-2; CDR3: CASSQGNTPNQPQHF
J: TRBJ2-2; V: TRBV4-1; CDR3: CASSHLIIAGGAGELFF
J: TRBJ2-1; V: TRBV7-9; CDR3: CASSLGGEQFF
J: TRBJ2-6; V: TRBV7-9; CDR3: CASSLRLGASGANVLTF
J: TRBJ2-1; V: TRBV20-1; CDR3: CSASGRTSAYYNEQFF
J: TRBJ2-1; V: TRBV7-6; CDR3: CASSLEASGRTEQFF
J: TRBJ2-7; V: TRBV6-2/TRBV6-3; CDR3: CASSYSRDRAVYEQYF
J: TRBJ2-1; V: TRBV15; CDR3: CATSRASGDRGYNEQFF
J: TRBJ2-2; V: TRBV5-1; CDR3: CASSSRRTSGENTGELFF
J: TRBJ2-7; V: TRBV4-2; CDR3: CASSRGTSGDYEQYF
J: TRBJ1-2; V: TRBV7-2; CDR3: CASSLGPANYGYTF
J: TRBJ1-1; V: TRBV28; CDR3: CASSLQTGRTAFF
J: TRBJ1-2; V: TRBV7-9; CDR3: CASSLPGYGYTF
J: TRBJ1-2; V: TRBV5-4; CDR3: CASSDARAGHGYTF
J: TRBJ2-1; V: TRBV5-4; CDR3: CASSSWRAGQFF
J: TRBJ1-2; V: TRBV27; CDR3: CASSLTGGGGYTF
J: TRBJ2-6; V: TRBV28; CDR3: CASSLGTGSGANVLTF
J: TRBJ2-7; V: TRBV28; CDR3: CATTLGGVYEQYF
J: TRBJ2-5; V: TRBV19; CDR3: CASSASKPGVRETQYF
J: TRBJ2-3; V: TRBV7-8; CDR3: CASSLVVGREGRDTQYF
J: TRBJ2-5; V: TRBV7-8; CDR3: CASSLRLAGVETQYF
J: TRBJ2-1; V: TRBV11-3; CDR3: CASSRGQGSYNEQFF
J: TRBJ2-3; V: TRBV14; CDR3: CASRRGYGGSTDTQYF
J: TRBJ2-3; V: TRBV9; CDR3: CASSSGPPRGTDTQYF
J: TRBJ2-1; V: TRBV29-1; CDR3: CSVMRWESYNEQFF
J: TRBJ1-2; V: TRBV7-6; CDR3: CASSLGQGWDGYTF
J: TRBJ2-2; V: TRBV29-1; CDR3: CSVRLRLAGMTGELFF
J: TRBJ2-5; V: TRBV7-3; CDR3: CASSLMGGETQYF
J: TRBJ1-4; V: TRBV28; CDR3: CASSLFSWAGRGKLFF
J: TRBJ2-2; V: TRBV6-2/TRBV6-3; CDR3: CASSFPGLPNTGELFF